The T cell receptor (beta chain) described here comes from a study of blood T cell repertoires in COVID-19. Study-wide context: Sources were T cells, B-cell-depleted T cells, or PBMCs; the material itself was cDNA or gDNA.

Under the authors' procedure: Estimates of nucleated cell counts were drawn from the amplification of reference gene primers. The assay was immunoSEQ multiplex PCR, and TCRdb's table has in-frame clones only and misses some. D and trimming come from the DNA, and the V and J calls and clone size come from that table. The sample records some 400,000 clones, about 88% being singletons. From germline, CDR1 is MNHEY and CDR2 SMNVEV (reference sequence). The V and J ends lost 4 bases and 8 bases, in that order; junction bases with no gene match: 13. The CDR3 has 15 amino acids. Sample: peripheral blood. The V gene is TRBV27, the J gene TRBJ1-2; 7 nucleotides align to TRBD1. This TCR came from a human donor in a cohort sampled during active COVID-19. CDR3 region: CASSYPRQGLGGYTF. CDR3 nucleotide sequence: TGTGCCAGCAGTTACCCCAGACAGGGTTTAGGAGGCTACACCTTC.